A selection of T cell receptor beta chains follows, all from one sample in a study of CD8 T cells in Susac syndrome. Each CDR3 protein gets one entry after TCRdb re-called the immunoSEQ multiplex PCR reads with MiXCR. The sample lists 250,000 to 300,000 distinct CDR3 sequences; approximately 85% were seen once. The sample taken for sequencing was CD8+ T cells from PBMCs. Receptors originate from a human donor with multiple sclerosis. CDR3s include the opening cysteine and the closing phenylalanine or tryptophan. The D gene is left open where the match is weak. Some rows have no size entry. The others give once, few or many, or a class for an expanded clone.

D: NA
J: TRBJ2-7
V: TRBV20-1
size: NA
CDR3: CSARDGQTYEQYF

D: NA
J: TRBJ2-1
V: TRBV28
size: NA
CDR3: CASRGFSGQTLDNEQFF

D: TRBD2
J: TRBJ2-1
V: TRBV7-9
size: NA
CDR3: CASSSTIAGASYNEQFF

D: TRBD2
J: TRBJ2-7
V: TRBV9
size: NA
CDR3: CASSLRSGATYEQYF

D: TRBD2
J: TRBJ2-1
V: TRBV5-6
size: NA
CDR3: CASSSLKTSGRERSSYNEQFF

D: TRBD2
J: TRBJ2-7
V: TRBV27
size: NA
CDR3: CASSFGTNEQYF

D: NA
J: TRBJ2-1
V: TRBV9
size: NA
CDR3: CASSVGTGQVEAYNEQFF

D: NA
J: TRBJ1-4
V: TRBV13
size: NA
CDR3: CASSAPGGSNEKLFF

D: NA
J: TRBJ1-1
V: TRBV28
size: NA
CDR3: CASSSRGDWDTEAFF

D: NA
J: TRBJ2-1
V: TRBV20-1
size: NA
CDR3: CSASTDLSYNEQFF

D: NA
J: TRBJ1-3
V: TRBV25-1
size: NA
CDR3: CASSEWGGGNTIYF

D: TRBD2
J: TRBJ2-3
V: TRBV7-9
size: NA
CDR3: CASSPREGREDTQYF

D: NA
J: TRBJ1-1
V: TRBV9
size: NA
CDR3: CASSDRQVSEAFF

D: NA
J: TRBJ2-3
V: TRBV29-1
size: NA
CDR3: CSVEGAGPVDTQYF

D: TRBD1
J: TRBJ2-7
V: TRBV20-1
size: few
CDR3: CSARDPGKGTGVNEQYF

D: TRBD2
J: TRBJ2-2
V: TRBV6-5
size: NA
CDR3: CASSLAGRSLTGELFF

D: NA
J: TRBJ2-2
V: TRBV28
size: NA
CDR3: CASSLWERTVANTGELFF

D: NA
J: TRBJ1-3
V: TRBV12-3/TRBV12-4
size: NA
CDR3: CASSSPDLRSRNTIYF

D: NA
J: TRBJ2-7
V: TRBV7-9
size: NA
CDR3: CASSLDLNYEQYF

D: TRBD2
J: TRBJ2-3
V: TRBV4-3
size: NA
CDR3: CASSQAQRETDTQYF

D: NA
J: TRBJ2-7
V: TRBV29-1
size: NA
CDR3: CSALINSYEQYF

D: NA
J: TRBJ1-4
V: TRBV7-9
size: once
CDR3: CASKHGQSNEKLFF

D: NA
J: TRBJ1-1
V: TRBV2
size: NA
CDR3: CASSEDPGRDTEAFF

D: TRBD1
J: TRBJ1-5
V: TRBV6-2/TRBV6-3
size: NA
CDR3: CASSYSRGTGPRGQPQHF

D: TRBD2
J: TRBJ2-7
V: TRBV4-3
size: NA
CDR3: CASSPLRGGEFYEQYF

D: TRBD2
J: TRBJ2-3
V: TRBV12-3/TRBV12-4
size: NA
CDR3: CASSFSGGNTDTQYF

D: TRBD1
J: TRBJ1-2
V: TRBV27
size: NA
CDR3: CASRGRDRYYGYTF

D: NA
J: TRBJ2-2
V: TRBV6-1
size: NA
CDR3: CASSPLRASMNTGELFF

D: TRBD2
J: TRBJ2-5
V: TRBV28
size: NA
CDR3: CASSLGGSSGIQETQYF

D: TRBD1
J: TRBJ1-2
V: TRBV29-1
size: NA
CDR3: CSVRTGVSYGYTF

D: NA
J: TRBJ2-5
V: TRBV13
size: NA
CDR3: CASSSLQPDWQETQYF

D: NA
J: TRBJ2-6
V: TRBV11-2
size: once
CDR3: CASSRRTTSNKSRANVLTF

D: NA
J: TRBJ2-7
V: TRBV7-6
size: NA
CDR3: CASSSEVSSYEQYF

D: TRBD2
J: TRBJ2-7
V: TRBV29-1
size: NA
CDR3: CSVEVQAGLNEQYF

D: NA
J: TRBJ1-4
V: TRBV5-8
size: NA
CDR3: CASSLDSSNEKLFF

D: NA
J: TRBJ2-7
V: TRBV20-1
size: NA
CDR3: CSTVVTGLATYEQYF

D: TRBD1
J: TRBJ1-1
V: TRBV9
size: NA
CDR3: CASSMGQVGTEAFF

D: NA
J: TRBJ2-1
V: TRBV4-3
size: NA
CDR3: CASSQAPLSGVDNEQFF

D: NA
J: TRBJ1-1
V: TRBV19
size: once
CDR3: CASMRGVNTEAFF

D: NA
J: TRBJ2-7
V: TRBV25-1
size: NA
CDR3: CASSPQGGGRDHEQYF

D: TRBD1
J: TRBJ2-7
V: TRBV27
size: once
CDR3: CASSPGTAGVGQYF

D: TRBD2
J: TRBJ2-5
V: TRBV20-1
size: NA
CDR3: CSARDWSGGGETQYF